The 7 T cell receptor beta chains in this list originate from one sample, sequenced in a study of T cells in Graves' hyperthyroidism and ophthalmopathy. The CDR3 regions of TCR beta were amplified from RNA transcripts. HTBI primers drove first-round RT-PCR of the TCR CDR3. TCRdb processed the multiplex PCR reads anew with MiXCR; each CDR3 protein has one entry. The repertoire holds hundreds of thousands of distinct CDR3 sequences, with roughly 14% as singletons. Sequenced sample: blood. The receptors were sampled from a woman between 40 and 50 years old with Graves' ophthalmopathy.

The chain links TRBV6-2 or TRBV6-3 to TRBJ2-5; 7 bases match TRBD1. Unmatched junction bases numbered 8, after V lost 6 bases and J lost 1 base. Germline V CDR1 and CDR2: MNHEY, SVGEGT. This CDR3 has 15 amino acids. CDR3 sequence: CASSTGTAFQETQYF. DNA of the CDR3: TGTGCCAGCAGCACCGGGACAGCTTTCCAAGAGACCCAGTACTTC.

As regards this clonotype: The junction differs from germline at one of its ends, possibly a read error. This chain uses TRBV7-9 with TRBJ2-5, with D perhaps TRBD2 (6 bases). The CDR3 has 14 amino acids. Germline V gives CDR1 SEHNR, CDR2 FQNEAQ (reference sequence). CDR3 sequence (DNA): TGTGCCAGCAGCCTCCTAACTAGCCAAGGGACCCAGTACTTC. It codes for CASSLLTSQGTQYF. The whole variable domain, filled in from reference TRBV7-9 and TRBJ2-5, reads DTGVSQNPRHKITKRGQNVTFRCDPISEHNRLYWYRQTLGQGPEFLTYFQNEAQLEKSRLLSDRFSAERPKGSFSTLEIQRTEQGDSAMYLCASSLLTSQGTQYFGPGTRLLVL.

The sample holds many counts of this clonotype. The genes are TRBV6-2 or TRBV6-3 and TRBJ2-1, with a tentative D call TRBD1 (6 bases). V was clipped by 2 bases and J by 10 bases, with 12 bases between them. The CDR3 runs 13 residues. Germline-derived CDR1 and CDR2 are MNHEY and SVGEGT. The CDR3 sequence: CASSYPGHREQFF. Here the CDR3 DNA reads TGTGCCAGCAGTTACCCGGGACATCGAGAGCAGTTCTTC.

The sample holds many counts of this clonotype. J is TRBJ1-1 and V is TRBV5-1; a weak D match, TRBD1 (6 bases). Trimming cost V 2 bases and J 6 bases, with 11 bases left between them. Germline loops: CDR1 SGHRS, CDR2 YFSETQ. The CDR3 covers 13 residues. DNA of the CDR3: TGCGCCAGCAGCTTAGGGGACACCGCTGAAGCTTTCTTT. Protein sequence: CASSLGDTAEAFF.

This clonotype was seen at least ten times. This rearrangement joins TRBV27 to TRBJ1-1, with D possibly matching TRBD1 (5 bases). This CDR3 contains 15 residues. Trimming took 0 bases from V and 0 from J, leaving 8 bases between them. In germline, CDR1 is MNHEY, CDR2 SMNVEV (reference sequence). The CDR3 spells CASSLSAGMNTEAFF. CDR3 DNA sequence: TGTGCCAGCAGTTTATCTGCAGGGATGAACACTGAAGCTTTCTTT.

Ten or more counts support this clonotype. The chain combines TRBV12-3 or TRBV12-4 with TRBJ2-7, with TRBD2 matching 13 bases. The CDR3 extends over 13 amino acids. V lost 8 bases to trimming and J lost 7 bases; unmatched junction nucleotides: 5. CDR3 sequence: CASSGTSGIEQYF. The CDR3 bases are TGTGCCAGCTCGGGGACTAGCGGGATAGAGCAGTACTTC.

This clonotype has a count of ten or more. The chain combines TRBV7-2 with TRBJ2-7; TRBD1 might be the D (5 bases). Germline loops: CDR1 SGHTA, CDR2 FQGNSA. The CDR3 runs 11 residues. In DNA, the CDR3 is TGTGCAATAACTGACAGCTACGAGCAGTACTTC. It translates to CAITDSYEQYF. Full variable domain (outside the CDR3, taken from reference TRBV7-2 and TRBJ2-7): GAGVSQSPSNKVTEKGKDVELRCDPISGHTALYWYRQSLGQGLEFLIYFQGNSAPDKSGLPSDRFSAERTGGSVSTLTIQRTQQEDSAVYLCAITDSYEQYFGPGTRLTVT.